Listed here are 11 T cell receptor beta chains from one sample, sequenced in a study of blood T cell repertoires in COVID-19. Some clones are missing from TCRdb's copy, which holds only in-frame ones; the method was immunoSEQ multiplex PCR. Of around 280,000 clones in the sample, 87% are singletons; the top ten hold over 6%. Sequencing input: PBMCs or T cells enriched from blood (not recorded which). The origin of the receptors is a woman in her 40s who had recovered from COVID-19.

V and J are TRBV28 and TRBJ1-3, with TRBD1 matching over 8 bases. This CDR3 is 16 amino acids long. CDR1 is MDHEN and CDR2 is SYDVKM in the germline V gene. J gave up 0 bases and V 6 bases, and 7 bases lay outside the gene matches. The DNA for the CDR3 is TGTGCCAGCAGGCAGGGGACAGGCCCCTCTGGAAACACCATATATTTT. Translation gives CASRQGTGPSGNTIYF.

The DNA for the CDR3 is TGTGCCAGCAGCCTTGACAGAAATACGCAGTATTTT. Protein: CASSLDRNTQYF. The V and J genes are TRBV6-5 and TRBJ2-3; D is possibly TRBD1 (5 bases). The CDR3 contains 12 residues. In germline, CDR1 is MNHEY, CDR2 SVGAGI. The V and J ends lost 6 bases and 7 bases respectively, with 11 bases between them.

The J gene is TRBJ2-4, the V gene TRBV18; 10 positions match TRBD2. With 3 bases clipped from V and 0 bases from J, the junction kept 5 bases outside the gene matches. The CDR3 consists of 17 residues. Germline values: CDR1 KGHSH, CDR2 LQKENI. CDR3 coding DNA: TGTGCCAGCTCACCGCCGGGACTAGCGTTAGCCAAAAACATTCAGTACTTC. Its protein is CASSPPGLALAKNIQYF.

This sequence joins TRBV2 and TRBJ2-3; tentatively, D is TRBD1 (5 bases). V lost 4 bases and J lost 0, with 8 bases in between. Germline values: CDR1 SNHLY, CDR2 FYNNEI. The CDR3 spans 14 residues. CDR3 DNA: TGTGCCAGCAGTGGACAGTATAGCACAGATACGCAGTATTTT. This codes for CASSGQYSTDTQYF.

The CDR3 sequence: CASSSIRGGIGNQPQHF. The CDR3 coding sequence is TGTGCCAGCAGTTCCATTAGGGGGGGCATCGGGAATCAGCCCCAGCATTTT. V and J are TRBV28 and TRBJ1-5, with a tentative D call TRBD1 (6 bases). CDR3 length: 17 residues. With 4 bases removed from V and 4 bases from J, the gap between germline ends came to 20 bases. Germline CDR1 MDHEN, CDR2 SYDVKM.

This rearrangement joins TRBV28 to TRBJ1-5; 8 positions match TRBD1. Trimming removed 1 base from V and 9 bases from J; junction bases left unmatched: 8. Germline V gene lookup returns CDR1 MDHEN and CDR2 SYDVKM. CDR3 length: 15 amino acids. The CDR3 nucleotides are TGTGCCAGCAGTTTATCAGGTTCAGGGGGCTTGCCCCAGCATTTT. This codes for CASSLSGSGGLPQHF.

The rearrangement joins TRBV30 to TRBJ2-7; 7 bases map to TRBD2. This CDR3 region has 14 residues. Germline V gene lookup returns CDR1 GTSNPN and CDR2 SVGIG (reference sequence). V dropped 2 bases and J dropped 2; count of bases not matched to a gene: 6. DNA for the CDR3: TGTGCCTGGAGTCTCAGCGGGATTGCCTACGAGCAGTACTTC. Its translation is CAWSLSGIAYEQYF.

The rearrangement uses TRBV30 and TRBJ1-1, with 7 bases that match TRBD1. The CDR3 totals 14 residues. Germline CDR1 GTSNPN, CDR2 SVGIG (reference sequence). The trim removed 1 base at V and 11 bases at J, leaving 13 bases unmatched. The CDR3 DNA reads TGTGCCTGGAGTGCCCAGGGGGGTAGGGTCGGGGCTTTCTTT. Amino acid sequence: CAWSAQGGRVGAFF. The full variable domain, with the rest looked up from reference TRBV30 and TRBJ1-1, is SQTIHQWPATLVQPVGSPLSLECTVEGTSNPNLYWYRQAAGRGLQLLFYSVGIGQISSEVPQNLSASRPQDRQFILSSKKLLLSDSGFYLCAWSAQGGRVGAFFGQGTRLTVV.

This clone occurred a few times. The chain is built from TRBV14 and TRBJ2-3; 10 bases are a match to TRBD2. The J segment lost 4 bases and the V segment lost 6 bases, leaving 7 bases of the junction unmatched. The CDR3 runs 15 residues. Per germline, CDR1 SGHDN and CDR2 FVKESK. For the CDR3, the DNA is TGTGCCAGCAGATGGAGCGGGAGGGTCCCAGATACGCAGTATTTT. Residues: CASRWSGRVPDTQYF.

The V gene is TRBV5-1, the J gene TRBJ1-2, with 9 bases matching TRBD1. Trimming at V came to 3 bases and at J to 0 bases, leaving 6 bases not matched to a gene. The length of the CDR3 is 16 residues. The germline gives CDR1 SGHRS, CDR2 YFSETQ. In nucleotides, the CDR3 is TGCGCCAGCAGCTCCCTTGACAGGGGGGCTAACTATGGCTACACCTTC. This encodes CASSSLDRGANYGYTF.

This rearrangement joins TRBV28 to TRBJ1-2; D unclear. Between the trimmed V and J ends, which lost 6 bases and 4 bases, there was a span of 12 bases. The CDR3 consists of 13 residues. The V gene's germline CDR1 is MDHEN and CDR2 SYDVKM. Here the CDR3 DNA reads TGTGCCAGCAGGACCTCCGGGAGCTATGGCTACACCTTC. It yields the protein CASRTSGSYGYTF.